These 19 T cell receptor beta chains were all obtained from the same sample, sequenced in a study of cytomegalovirus exposure and HLA in healthy donors. Using immunoSEQ multiplex PCR, the repertoire was profiled, and TCRdb retains in-frame clones only, with some absent. Here the sample spans more than 140,000 clones, 85% to 90% being singletons. Material: PBMCs. The receptors derive from a young woman in good health and CMV-seropositive.

The CDR3 nucleotides are TGTGCCAGCAGCTCGGACAGGGGCCCAGGAAACACCATATATTTT. This codes for CASSSDRGPGNTIYF. The genes are TRBV9 and TRBJ1-3; 9 positions agree with TRBD1. The CDR3 loop spans 15 amino acids. Germline V gives CDR1 SGDLS, CDR2 YYNGEE. J was trimmed by 4 bases and V by 4 bases; bases with no gene match: 6.

The chain carries TRBV5-1 and TRBJ2-2; the match to TRBD2 covers 9 bases. The CDR3 extends over 18 amino acids. Germline CDR1 SGHRS, CDR2 YFSETQ. V lost 4 bases, J lost 0 bases, and 10 bases stayed unmatched. CDR3 loop: CASSVRTSGLTNTGELFF. As DNA, the CDR3 is TGCGCCAGCAGCGTCCGAACTAGCGGGCTTACGAACACCGGGGAGCTGTTTTTT.

J is TRBJ1-2 and V is TRBV7-2, with D maybe TRBD1 (6 bases). The germline V gene encodes CDR1 SGHTA and CDR2 FQGNSA. Trimming shortened V by 6 bases and J by 4 bases, and 9 bases separated the two germline ends. The length of the CDR3 is 12 residues. This CDR3 reads CASSQQGYGYTF. DNA for the CDR3: TGTGCCAGCAGTCAACAGGGCTATGGCTACACCTTC.

J is TRBJ2-5 and V is TRBV5-1, with D perhaps matching TRBD1 (5 bases). The CDR3 sequence is 14 residues long. V was cut by 1 base and J by 5 bases, with 12 bases left in between. Germline V lookup: CDR1 SGHRS, CDR2 YFSETQ. The CDR3 is CASSLTGGGETQYF. CDR3 nucleotides: TGCGCCAGCAGCTTGACAGGCGGCGGCGAGACCCAGTACTTC. Together with reference TRBV5-1 and TRBJ2-5, the CDR3 gives the full variable domain: KAGVTQTPRYLIKTRGQQVTLSCSPISGHRSVSWYQQTPGQGLQFLFEYFSETQRNKGNFPGRFSGRQFSNSRSEMNVSTLELGDSALYLCASSLTGGGETQYFGPGTRLLVL.

The V and J genes are TRBV5-6 and TRBJ2-3, with D possibly being TRBD2 (6 bases). Looked up from germline, CDR1 is SGHDT and CDR2 is YYEEEE. CDR3 size: 16 residues. Trimming stripped 3 bases from V and 1 base from J, with 15 bases between. CDR3: CASSSVTSRRTDTQYF. The CDR3 nucleotides read TGTGCCAGCAGCTCAGTAACTAGCAGACGCACAGATACGCAGTATTTT. Looking up the rest from reference TRBV5-6 and TRBJ2-3 gives the full variable domain: DAGVTQSPTHLIKTRGQQVTLRCSPKSGHDTVSWYQQALGQGPQFIFQYYEEEERQRGNFPDRFSGHQFPNYSSELNVNALLLGDSALYLCASSSVTSRRTDTQYFGPGTRLTVL.

This chain links TRBV9 with TRBJ2-2, with D uncertain. Germline values: CDR1 SGDLS, CDR2 YYNGEE. Trimming removed 0 bases at V and 2 bases at J, with 8 bases between. The CDR3 is made up of 15 amino acids. The CDR3 nucleotides are TGTGCCAGCAGCGTAGCGGTAGCCAACACCGGGGAGCTGTTTTTT. It translates to CASSVAVANTGELFF. The full variable domain, with the rest looked up from reference TRBV9 and TRBJ2-2, is DSGVTQTPKHLITATGQRVTLRCSPRSGDLSVYWYQQSLDQGLQFLIQYYNGEERAKGNILERFSAQQFPDLHSELNLSSLELGDSALYFCASSVAVANTGELFFGEGSRLTVL.

The chain employs TRBV11-3 and TRBJ2-7, with 9 bases that match TRBD1. Germline CDR1 SGHNT, CDR2 YENEEA. V dropped 1 base and J dropped 1; count of bases not matched to a gene: 2. The CDR3 covers 15 residues. The CDR3 is CASSLGGTGSYEQYF. Here the CDR3 DNA reads TGTGCCAGCAGCTTAGGAGGGACAGGGTCCTACGAGCAGTACTTC.

V gene TRBV19 combines with J gene TRBJ2-7, with TRBD2 as a possible D gene (6 bases). CDR3 length equals 15 residues. Germline lookup yields CDR1 LNHDA and CDR2 SQIVND (reference sequence). V was shortened by 5 bases and J by 1 base, with 15 bases between the two germline ends. CDR3 DNA: TGTGCCAGTAGTGCGGGACGGTCGAGGTCCTACGAGCAGTACTTC. This codes for CASSAGRSRSYEQYF.

This chain uses TRBV9 with TRBJ2-3; 9 bases map to TRBD1. The CDR3 is 16 amino acids. Germline lookup yields CDR1 SGDLS and CDR2 YYNGEE. Trimming at V came to 0 bases and at J to 4 bases, leaving 6 bases not matched to a gene. The CDR3 sequence: CASSVVGTGYPDTQYF. Here the CDR3 DNA reads TGTGCCAGCAGCGTAGTCGGGACAGGGTATCCAGATACGCAGTATTTT.

This rearrangement joins TRBV5-1 to TRBJ2-1; the match to TRBD1 covers 7 bases. The CDR3 sequence is 14 residues long. Germline assignment: CDR1 SGHRS and CDR2 YFSETQ. After removal of 0 bases from V and 9 bases from J, the junction contained 6 bases not matched to a gene. The CDR3 region has the DNA TGCGCCAGCAGCTTGGGGAACAGGGGTATTGAGCAGTTCTTC. Translating gives CASSLGNRGIEQFF.

The genes are TRBV4-3 and TRBJ2-2; D may be TRBD1 (6 bases). Trimming took off 5 bases at V and 1 base at J, with 8 bases between the two ends. The length of the CDR3 is 14 residues. Germline CDR1 reads LGHNA; CDR2 reads YSLEER. CDR3 region: CASSLDRNTGELFF. The CDR3 DNA reads TGCGCCAGCAGCTTGGACAGGAACACCGGGGAGCTGTTTTTT.

CDR3 in DNA: TGCGCCAGCAGCTTGGGAGGGGGCCGTGGAGAGACCCAGTACTTC. This encodes CASSLGGGRGETQYF. The chain employs TRBV5-1 and TRBJ2-5, with 7 positions matching TRBD1. This CDR3 is 15 amino acids long. Germline loops: CDR1 SGHRS, CDR2 YFSETQ. V dropped 0 bases and J dropped 4; count of bases not matched to a gene: 6.

A single count supports this clone. The rearrangement links TRBV6-1 to TRBJ2-7; no firm D call. Germline lookup yields CDR1 MNHNS and CDR2 SASEGT. Trimming took off 4 bases at V and 3 bases at J, with 4 bases between the two ends. The CDR3 is made up of 11 amino acids. The DNA for the CDR3 is TGTGCCAGCAGTGGTAGCTACGAGCAGTACTTC. Amino acids: CASSGSYEQYF.

This clone appeared once. The chain carries TRBV6-5 and TRBJ2-5; 7 bases are a match to TRBD2. The CDR3 extends over 16 amino acids. Germline trimming cut 0 bases from V and 1 base from J; bases unmatched to any gene: 5. Germline V gene lookup returns CDR1 MNHEY and CDR2 SVGAGI. DNA of the CDR3: TGTGCCAGCAGTTACTCGAGAGGCGGGAGCCAAGAGACCCAGTACTTC. It encodes CASSYSRGGSQETQYF.

The chain is built from TRBV6-1 and TRBJ2-4; D perhaps matches TRBD2 (6 bases). The CDR3 has 14 residues. Germline assignment: CDR1 MNHNS and CDR2 SASEGT. Trimming cost V 5 bases and J 3 bases, with 11 bases left between them. The CDR3 nucleotides are TGTGCCAGCAGTTCACGGGACTTCAAAAACATTCAGTACTTC. Its translation: CASSSRDFKNIQYF.

The rearrangement uses TRBV13 and TRBJ2-7, with 10 bases aligning to TRBD2. This CDR3 is built from 20 residues. V was pared by 5 bases and J by 2 bases, with 21 bases of the junction left unmatched. Germline CDR1 PRHDT, CDR2 FYEKMQ (reference sequence). CDR3 region: CASSPSIEEVTSGSAYEQYF. CDR3 sequence (DNA): TGTGCCAGCAGCCCATCCATAGAGGAGGTGACTAGCGGGTCGGCCTACGAGCAGTACTTC.

The chain combines TRBV29-1 with TRBJ2-1; unclear D gene. V was shortened by 7 bases and J by 0 bases, with 7 bases between the two germline ends. The length of the CDR3 is 12 residues. Germline-derived CDR1 and CDR2 are SQVTM and ANQGSEA. CDR3 sequence: CSGRYSYNEQFF. CDR3 DNA: TGCAGCGGTAGATACTCCTACAATGAGCAGTTCTTC.

The V call is TRBV9, the J call TRBJ2-2; TRBD1 agrees at 10 bases. The V and J ends lost 7 bases and 5 bases, in that order; junction bases with no gene match: 5. CDR1 is SGDLS and CDR2 is YYNGEE in the germline V gene. The CDR3 loop spans 14 amino acids. The CDR3 DNA reads as TGTGCCAGCGGGCGGACAGGGGGAACCGGGGAGCTGTTTTTT. It translates to CASGRTGGTGELFF.

This sequence joins TRBV25-1 and TRBJ1-3; 8 bases match TRBD1. CDR3 length: 15 amino acids. J was trimmed by 2 bases and V by 5 bases; bases with no gene match: 5. Germline V CDR1 and CDR2: MGHDK, SYGVNS. CDR3 nucleotides: TGTGCCAGCAGTTTACAGGGGGGGACTGGAAACACCATATATTTT. As protein: CASSLQGGTGNTIYF.